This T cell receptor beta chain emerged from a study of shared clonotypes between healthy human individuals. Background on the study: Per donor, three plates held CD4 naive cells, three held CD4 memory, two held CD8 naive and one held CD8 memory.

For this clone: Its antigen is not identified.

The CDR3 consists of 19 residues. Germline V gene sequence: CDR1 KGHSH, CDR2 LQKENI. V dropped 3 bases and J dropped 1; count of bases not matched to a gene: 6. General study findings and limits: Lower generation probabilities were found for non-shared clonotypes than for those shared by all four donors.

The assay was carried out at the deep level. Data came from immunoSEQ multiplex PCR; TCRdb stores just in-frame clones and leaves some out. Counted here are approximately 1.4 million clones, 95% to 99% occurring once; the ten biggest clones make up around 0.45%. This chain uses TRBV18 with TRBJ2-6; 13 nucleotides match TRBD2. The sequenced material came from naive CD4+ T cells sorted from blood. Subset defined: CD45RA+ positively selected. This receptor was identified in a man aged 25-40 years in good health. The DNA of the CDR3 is TGTGCCAGCTCACCGCGACTAGCGGGAGGTTTTTCTGGGGCCAACGTCCTGACTTTC. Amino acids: CASSPRLAGGFSGANVLTF.